This TCR beta chain stems from a study of ipilimumab plus nivolumab after autologous stem cell transplantation. Study at large: Typical patient got roughly 5 ipilimumab doses and 7 or 8 nivolumab doses (median). The myeloma cohort included high-risk transplant-naive patients and patients relapsing within 3 years of a first autologous transplant.

The repertoire was sequenced with immunoSEQ multiplex PCR; TCRdb's copy has only in-frame clones and lacks some. Found here are approximately 5,300 clones, around 73% of them singletons; the top ten hold approximately 28%. The CDR3 has 15 amino acids. Trimming left V 1 base short and J 6 bases short, with 16 bases between. Germline CDR1 SGHRS, CDR2 YFSETQ. The TCR originated in a male donor with multiple myeloma. The sample consisted of PBMCs, taken in a trial of ipilimumab plus nivolumab as post-transplant consolidation. The chain joins TRBV5-1 to TRBJ1-2; the D gene is possibly TRBD1 (6 bases). The CDR3 reads CASSLQGQGHDGYTF. DNA of the CDR3: TGCGCCAGCAGCTTGCAGGGGCAGGGGCATGATGGCTACACCTTC.